A single sample is the source of the 12 T cell receptor beta chains below, sequenced in a study of blood T cell repertoires in COVID-19. TCRdb keeps only in-frame clones here, not all; method: immunoSEQ multiplex PCR. The data show about 200,000 clones, roughly 84% seen once. Material: PBMCs or T cells enriched from blood (not recorded which). The receptors come from a woman aged 25 to 39 who had been exposed to COVID-19.

The V call is TRBV6-1, the J call TRBJ2-6; 8 bases agree with TRBD1. J gave up 0 bases and V 2 bases, and 6 bases lay outside the gene matches. The CDR3 has 18 amino acids. Germline-derived CDR1 and CDR2 are MNHNS and SASEGT. This chain's CDR3 is CASSELQGEGSGANVLTF. The CDR3 coding sequence is TGTGCCAGCAGTGAACTACAGGGGGAAGGCTCTGGGGCCAACGTCCTGACTTTC.

In this sample, this clone turned up many times. The chain employs TRBV2 and TRBJ1-5, with D perhaps TRBD1 (6 bases). Germline CDR1 SNHLY, CDR2 FYNNEI. The CDR3 sequence is 14 residues long. V lost 3 bases and J lost 7, with 13 bases in between. The CDR3 loop is CASSEFRGDQPQHF. In nucleotides, the CDR3 is TGTGCCAGCAGTGAGTTCAGGGGTGACCAGCCCCAGCATTTT.

The genes are TRBV7-6 and TRBJ1-1; a weak D match, TRBD1 (6 bases). Trimming removed 4 bases at V and 8 bases at J, with 17 bases between. Germline values: CDR1 SGHVS, CDR2 FNYEAQ. The CDR3 runs to 14 residues. CDR3 loop: CASSSLDSPPEAFF. In DNA form, the CDR3 reads TGTGCCAGCAGCTCCTTGGACAGTCCCCCCGAAGCTTTCTTT. The whole variable domain, remainder taken from reference TRBV7-6 and TRBJ1-1, is GAGVSQSPRYKVTKRGQDVALRCDPISGHVSLYWYRQALGQGPEFLTYFNYEAQQDKSGLPNDRFSAERPEGSISTLTIQRTEQRDSAMYRCASSSLDSPPEAFFGQGTRLTVV.

V and J are TRBV27 and TRBJ2-2; TRBD2 matches at 10 bases. This CDR3 is 15 amino acids long. The trim removed 7 bases at V and 5 bases at J, leaving 7 bases unmatched. Germline CDR1 MNHEY, CDR2 SMNVEV (reference sequence). The CDR3 nucleotides are TGTGCCAGCAAATCAGTAGCGGGGGGTACCGGGGAGCTGTTTTTT. It codes for CASKSVAGGTGELFF.

This chain connects TRBV5-5 to TRBJ1-1; D not certain. Germline V gene data show CDR1 as SGHKS and CDR2 as YYEKEE (reference sequence). The length of the CDR3 is 14 residues. Trimming shortened V by 3 bases and J by 11 bases, and 20 bases separated the two germline ends. CDR3 amino acids: CASSSTGSGGMAFF. The CDR3 region has the DNA TGTGCCAGCAGCTCCACCGGGAGCGGTGGGATGGCTTTCTTT.

The chain links TRBV10-1 to TRBJ2-5; D might be TRBD2 (5 bases). CDR3 length equals 16 residues. Germline CDR1 and CDR2: WNHNN and SYGVQD (reference sequence). Trimming took 0 bases from V and 5 from J, leaving 16 bases between them. CDR3 sequence reads: CASSESTLGNMETQYF. The CDR3 DNA follows: TGCGCCAGCAGTGAGTCGACACTAGGGAACATGGAGACCCAGTACTTC.

This clone was counted once. The chain is built from TRBV7-8 and TRBJ1-1; D uncertain. The CDR3 is 14 amino acids. Deletions cut 3 bases from V and 3 bases from J, with 11 bases between. Germline CDR1 SGHVS, CDR2 FQNEAQ. The CDR3 sequence: CASSFGYRDTEAFF. CDR3 sequence (DNA): TGTGCCAGCAGCTTTGGGTATCGGGACACTGAAGCTTTCTTT.

The V and J genes are TRBV4-1 and TRBJ2-1; the D gene is possibly TRBD2 (6 bases). V was shortened by 0 bases and J by 4 bases, with 13 bases between the two germline ends. CDR3 length equals 16 residues. Germline loops: CDR1 MGHRA, CDR2 YSYEKL. In nucleotides, the CDR3 is TGCGCCAGCAGCCAAGATCTCGGCGGACTATACAATGAGCAGTTCTTC. Translating it yields CASSQDLGGLYNEQFF.

This chain links TRBV7-3 with TRBJ2-3; D possibly corresponds to TRBD2 (6 bases). This CDR3 is 15 amino acids long. Germline CDR1 is SGHTA and CDR2 is FQGTGA. With 1 base removed from V and 0 bases from J, the gap between germline ends came to 8 bases. The CDR3 loop reads CASSLSGGSTDTQYF. CDR3 coding DNA: TGTGCCAGCAGCTTAAGTGGGGGGAGCACAGATACGCAGTATTTT.

The V gene is TRBV30, the J gene TRBJ1-5, with 8 nucleotides matching TRBD1. Germline CDR1 and CDR2: GTSNPN and SVGIG (reference sequence). V lost 2 bases and J lost 5; bases outside the gene matches: 5. This CDR3 comprises 14 residues. The CDR3 spells CAWSIDRGYQPQHF. CDR3 DNA: TGTGCCTGGAGTATCGACAGGGGCTATCAGCCCCAGCATTTT.

The rearrangement links TRBV2 to TRBJ2-1; a possible D gene is TRBD1 (6 bases). The CDR3 consists of 14 residues. V dropped 1 base and J dropped 8 bases, with 12 bases sitting between them. Germline loops: CDR1 SNHLY, CDR2 FYNNEI. The CDR3, as DNA: TGTGCCAGCAGTGAAGGGCTAGGGGGTGATGAGCAGTTCTTC. It yields the protein CASSEGLGGDEQFF. Looking up the rest from reference TRBV2 and TRBJ2-1 gives the full variable domain: EPEVTQTPSHQVTQMGQEVILRCVPISNHLYFYWYRQILGQKVEFLVSFYNNEISEKSEIFDDQFSVERPDGSNFTLKIRSTKLEDSAMYFCASSEGLGGDEQFFGPGTRLTVL.

This rearrangement joins TRBV19 to TRBJ2-1; D may be TRBD2 (6 bases). Trimming took 7 bases from V and 5 from J, leaving 21 bases between them. Per the germline V gene, CDR1 is LNHDA and CDR2 is SQIVND (reference sequence). This CDR3 region has 16 residues. The CDR3 nucleotides read TGTGCCAGTAATCCCCCTGGGGGGAAAGGAGACAATGAGCAGTTCTTC. Protein: CASNPPGGKGDNEQFF.